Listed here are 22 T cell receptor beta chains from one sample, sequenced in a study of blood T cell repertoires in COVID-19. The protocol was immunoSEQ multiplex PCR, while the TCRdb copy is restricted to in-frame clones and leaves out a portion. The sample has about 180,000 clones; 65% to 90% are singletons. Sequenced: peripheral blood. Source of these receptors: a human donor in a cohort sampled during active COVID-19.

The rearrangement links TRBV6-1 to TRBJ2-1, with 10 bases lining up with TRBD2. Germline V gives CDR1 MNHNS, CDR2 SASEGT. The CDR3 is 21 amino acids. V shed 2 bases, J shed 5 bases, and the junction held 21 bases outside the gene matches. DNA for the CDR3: TGTGCCAGCAGTGAAACCCCACTCAGACGAGTAGGCCTAGCGGGAGACAATGAGCAGTTCTTC. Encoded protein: CASSETPLRRVGLAGDNEQFF.

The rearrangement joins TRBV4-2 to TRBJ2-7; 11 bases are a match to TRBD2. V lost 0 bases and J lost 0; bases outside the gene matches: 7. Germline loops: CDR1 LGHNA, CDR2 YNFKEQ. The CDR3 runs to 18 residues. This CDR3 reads CASSQDASGGSGSYEQYF. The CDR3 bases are TGTGCCAGCAGCCAAGATGCTAGCGGGGGGTCGGGCTCCTACGAGCAGTACTTC.

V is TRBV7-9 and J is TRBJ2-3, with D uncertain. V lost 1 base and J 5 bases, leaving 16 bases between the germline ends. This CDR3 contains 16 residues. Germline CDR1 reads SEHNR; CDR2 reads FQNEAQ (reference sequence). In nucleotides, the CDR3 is TGTGCCAGCAGCTTAGAGAACGGTGGGCCCGGAGATACGCAGTATTTT. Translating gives CASSLENGGPGDTQYF. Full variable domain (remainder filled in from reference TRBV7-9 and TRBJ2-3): DTGVSQNPRHKITKRGQNVTFRCDPISEHNRLYWYRQTLGQGPEFLTYFQNEAQLEKSRLLSDRFSAERPKGSFSTLEIQRTEQGDSAMYLCASSLENGGPGDTQYFGPGTRLTVL.

The CDR3 DNA is TGTGCCAGCAGCTTAGCAGGGAGGAAGCAGTACTTC. Translated, it gives CASSLAGRKQYF. The gene calls are TRBV11-3 and TRBJ2-7; possibly TRBD2 for D (6 bases). Per the germline V gene, CDR1 is SGHNT and CDR2 is YENEEA. V was cut by 1 base and J by 8 bases, with 9 bases left in between. The CDR3 runs 12 residues.

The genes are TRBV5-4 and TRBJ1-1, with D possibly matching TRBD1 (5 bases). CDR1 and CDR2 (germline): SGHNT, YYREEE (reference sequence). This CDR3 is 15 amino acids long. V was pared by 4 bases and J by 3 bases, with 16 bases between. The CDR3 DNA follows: TGTGCCAGCAGCCCTCAAACCTGGGGGGACACTGAAGCTTTCTTT. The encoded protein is CASSPQTWGDTEAFF. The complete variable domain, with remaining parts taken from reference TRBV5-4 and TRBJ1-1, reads ETGVTQSPTHLIKTRGQQVTLRCSSQSGHNTVSWYQQALGQGPQFIFQYYREEENGRGNFPPRFSGLQFPNYSSELNVNALELDDSALYLCASSPQTWGDTEAFFGQGTRLTVV.

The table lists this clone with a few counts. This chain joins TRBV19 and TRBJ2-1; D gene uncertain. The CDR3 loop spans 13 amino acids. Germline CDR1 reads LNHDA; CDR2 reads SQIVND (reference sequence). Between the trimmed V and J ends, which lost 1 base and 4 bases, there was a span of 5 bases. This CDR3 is CASSIGLYNEQFF. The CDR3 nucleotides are TGTGCCAGTAGTATAGGACTTTACAATGAGCAGTTCTTC.

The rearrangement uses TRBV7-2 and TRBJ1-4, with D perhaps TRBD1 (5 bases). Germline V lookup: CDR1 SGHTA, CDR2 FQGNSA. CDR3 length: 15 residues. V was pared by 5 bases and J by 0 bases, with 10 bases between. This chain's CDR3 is CASSRDSATNEKLFF. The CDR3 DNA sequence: TGTGCCAGCAGCCGCGACAGTGCAACTAATGAAAAACTGTTTTTT.

This chain's CDR3 is CASSTKGKAYEQYF. The CDR3 DNA sequence: TGTGCCAGCTCTACCAAGGGGAAGGCCTACGAGCAGTACTTC. The V call is TRBV18, the J call TRBJ2-7; possibly TRBD1 for D (5 bases). The ends were cut back, 6 bases at V and 2 bases at J, with 14 bases in the middle. Germline V gene data show CDR1 as KGHSH and CDR2 as LQKENI. The CDR3 is 14 residues long.

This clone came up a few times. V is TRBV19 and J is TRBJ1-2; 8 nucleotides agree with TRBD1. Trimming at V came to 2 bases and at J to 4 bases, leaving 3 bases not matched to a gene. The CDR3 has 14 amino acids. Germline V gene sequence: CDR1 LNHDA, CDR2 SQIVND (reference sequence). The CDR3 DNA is TGTGCCAGTAGTATATCTACAGGGGGCTATGGCTACACCTTC. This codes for CASSISTGGYGYTF.

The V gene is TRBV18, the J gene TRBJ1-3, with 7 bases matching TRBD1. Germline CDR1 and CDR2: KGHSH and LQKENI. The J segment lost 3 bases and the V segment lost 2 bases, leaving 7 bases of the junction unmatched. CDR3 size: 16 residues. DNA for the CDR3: TGTGCCAGCTCACCAACGGGACAGTTATATGGAAACACCATATATTTT. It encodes CASSPTGQLYGNTIYF.

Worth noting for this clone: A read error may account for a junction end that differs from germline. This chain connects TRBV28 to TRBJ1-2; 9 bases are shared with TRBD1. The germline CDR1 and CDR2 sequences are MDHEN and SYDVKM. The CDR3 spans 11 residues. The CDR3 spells CASSSTGGYTF. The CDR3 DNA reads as TGTGCCAGCAGTTCTACAGGGGGCTATACCTTC.

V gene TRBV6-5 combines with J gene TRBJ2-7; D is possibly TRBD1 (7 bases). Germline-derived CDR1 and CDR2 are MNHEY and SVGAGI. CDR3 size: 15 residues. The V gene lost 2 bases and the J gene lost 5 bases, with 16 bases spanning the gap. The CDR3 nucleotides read TGTGCCAGCAGTTACACTCCAGGGGGGAGCCACGAGCAGTACTTC. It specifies CASSYTPGGSHEQYF.

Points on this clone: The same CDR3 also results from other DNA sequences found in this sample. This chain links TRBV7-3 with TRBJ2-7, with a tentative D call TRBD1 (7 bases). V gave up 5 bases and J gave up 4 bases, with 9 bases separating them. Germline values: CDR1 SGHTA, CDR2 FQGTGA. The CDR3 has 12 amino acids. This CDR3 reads CASSPGGYEQYF. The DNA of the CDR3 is TGTGCCAGCAGCCCAGGGGGGTACGAGCAGTACTTC.

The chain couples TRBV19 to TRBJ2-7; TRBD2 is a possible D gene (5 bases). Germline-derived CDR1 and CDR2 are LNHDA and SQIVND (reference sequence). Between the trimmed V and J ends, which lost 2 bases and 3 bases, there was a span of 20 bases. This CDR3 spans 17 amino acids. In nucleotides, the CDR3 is TGTGCCAGTAGTATACCGGGTCAGGCGGGTAGTCTCTACGAGCAGTACTTC. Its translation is CASSIPGQAGSLYEQYF. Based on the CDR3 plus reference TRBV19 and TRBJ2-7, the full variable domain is DGGITQSPKYLFRKEGQNVTLSCEQNLNHDAMYWYRQDPGQGLRLIYYSQIVNDFQKGDIAEGYSVSREKKESFPLTVTSAQKNPTAFYLCASSIPGQAGSLYEQYFGPGTRLTVT.

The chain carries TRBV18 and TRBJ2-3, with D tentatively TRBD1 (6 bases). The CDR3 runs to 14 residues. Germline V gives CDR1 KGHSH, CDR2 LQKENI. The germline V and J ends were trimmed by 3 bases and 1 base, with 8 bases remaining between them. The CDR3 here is CASSPRQGTDTQYF. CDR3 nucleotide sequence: TGTGCCAGCTCACCGAGACAGGGCACAGATACGCAGTATTTT.

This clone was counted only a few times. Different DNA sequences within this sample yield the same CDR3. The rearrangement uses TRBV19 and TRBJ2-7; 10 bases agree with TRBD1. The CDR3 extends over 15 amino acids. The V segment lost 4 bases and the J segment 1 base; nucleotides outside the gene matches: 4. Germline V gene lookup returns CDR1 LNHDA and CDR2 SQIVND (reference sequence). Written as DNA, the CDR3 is TGTGCCAGTAGTAGCCGGGACAGGGGATCCTACGAGCAGTACTTC. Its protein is CASSSRDRGSYEQYF.

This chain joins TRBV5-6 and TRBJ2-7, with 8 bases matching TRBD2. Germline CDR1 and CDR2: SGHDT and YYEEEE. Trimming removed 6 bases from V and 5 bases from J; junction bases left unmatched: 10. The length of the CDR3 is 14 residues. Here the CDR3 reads CASNELAVPHEQYF. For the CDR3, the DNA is TGTGCCAGCAATGAACTAGCGGTCCCCCACGAGCAGTACTTC.

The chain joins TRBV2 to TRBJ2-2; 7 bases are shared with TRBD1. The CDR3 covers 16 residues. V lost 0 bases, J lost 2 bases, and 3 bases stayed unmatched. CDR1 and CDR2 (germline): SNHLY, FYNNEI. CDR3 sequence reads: CASSEARTGNTGELFF. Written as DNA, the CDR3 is TGTGCCAGCAGTGAAGCGCGGACAGGCAACACCGGGGAGCTGTTTTTT.

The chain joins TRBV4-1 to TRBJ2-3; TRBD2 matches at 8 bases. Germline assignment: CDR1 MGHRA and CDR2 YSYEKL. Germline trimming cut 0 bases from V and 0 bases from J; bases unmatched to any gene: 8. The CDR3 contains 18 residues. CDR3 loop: CASSQDPWRGESTDTQYF. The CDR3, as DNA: TGCGCCAGCAGCCAAGACCCTTGGCGGGGGGAAAGCACAGATACGCAGTATTTT.

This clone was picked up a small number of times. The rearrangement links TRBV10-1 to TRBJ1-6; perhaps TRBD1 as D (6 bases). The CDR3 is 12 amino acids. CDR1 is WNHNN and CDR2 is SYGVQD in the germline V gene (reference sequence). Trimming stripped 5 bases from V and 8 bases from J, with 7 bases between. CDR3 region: CASSPGDSPLHF. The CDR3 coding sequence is TGCGCCAGCAGTCCAGGGGATTCACCCCTCCACTTT.

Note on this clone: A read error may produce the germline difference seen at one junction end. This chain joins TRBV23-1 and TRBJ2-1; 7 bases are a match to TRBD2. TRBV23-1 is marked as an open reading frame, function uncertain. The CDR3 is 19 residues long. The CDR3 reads CASSPPIIRGGRPPNEQFF. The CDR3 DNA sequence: TGCGCCAGTAGTCCCCCAATTATCCGAGGCGGGAGACCCCCCAATGAGCAGTTCTTC.

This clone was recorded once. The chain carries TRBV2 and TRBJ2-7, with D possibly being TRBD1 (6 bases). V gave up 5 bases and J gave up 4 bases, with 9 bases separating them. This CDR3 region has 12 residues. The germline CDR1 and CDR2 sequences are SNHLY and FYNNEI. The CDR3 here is CASSRTVYEQYF. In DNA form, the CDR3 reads TGTGCCAGCAGTAGGACAGTATACGAGCAGTACTTC.